The 17 T cell receptor beta chains below all came from one sample that was sequenced in a study of shared clonotypes between healthy human individuals. CD8 cells regarded as naive lacked CD45RO, were positively chosen for CCR7, and omitted terminally differentiated effector memory CD45RA+ cells. Sequencing used immunoSEQ multiplex PCR; TCRdb keeps in-frame clones, though not all of them. The sample carries approximately 2,200,000 clones, roughly 91% recorded once. Input material: naive CD8+ T cells from PBMCs. The source is a man between 18 and 29 years old in good health. Some clones in this sample may be carry-over from other donors' samples.

This rearrangement joins TRBV27 to TRBJ2-7; D might be TRBD2 (6 bases). Trimming pared 3 bases from V and 4 bases from J, leaving 16 bases between. The CDR3 has 15 amino acids. Germline V gives CDR1 MNHEY, CDR2 SMNVEV (reference sequence). CDR3 in amino acids: CASSFRGKGAYEQYF. The CDR3 nucleotides read TGTGCCAGCAGTTTCCGGGGGAAGGGAGCTTACGAGCAGTACTTC.

This clone has just one count. J is TRBJ1-4 and V is TRBV27, with 8 bases fitting TRBD1. This CDR3 spans 16 amino acids. The V segment lost 3 bases and the J segment 5 bases; nucleotides outside the gene matches: 8. CDR1 and CDR2 (germline): MNHEY, SMNVEV (reference sequence). The CDR3 sequence: CASSLSWTGMNEKLFF. Written as DNA, the CDR3 is TGTGCCAGCAGTTTGAGCTGGACAGGGATGAATGAAAAACTGTTTTTT.

V usage is TRBV18 and J usage is TRBJ2-3; 12 positions agree with TRBD2. CDR3 length equals 17 residues. CDR1 KGHSH and CDR2 LQKENI come from the germline V gene. V was pared by 4 bases and J by 3 bases, with 8 bases of the junction left unmatched. CDR3 sequence (DNA): TGTGCCAGCTCACAAGTGACTAGCGGGAGTTGGACAGATACGCAGTATTTT. Residues: CASSQVTSGSWTDTQYF.

This clone has only one observation. V is TRBV18 and J is TRBJ2-1; no firm D call. The V gene's germline CDR1 is KGHSH and CDR2 LQKENI. There are 16 residues in the CDR3. V was shortened by 3 bases and J by 5 bases, with 17 bases between the two germline ends. CDR3 sequence: CASSPERATLNNEQFF. CDR3 nucleotide sequence: TGTGCCAGCTCACCCGAGAGAGCAACCCTAAACAATGAGCAGTTCTTC.

The rearrangement joins TRBV7-9 to TRBJ2-2; D is possibly TRBD1 or TRBD2 (5 bases each). This CDR3 has 16 amino acids. V lost 5 bases to trimming and J lost 4 bases, with 17 bases between them. Germline values: CDR1 SEHNR, CDR2 FQNEAQ (reference sequence). CDR3 region: CASSPPRQGPTGELFF. CDR3 nucleotides: TGTGCCAGCAGCCCCCCCCGGCAGGGACCCACCGGGGAGCTGTTTTTT.

The CDR3 region has the DNA TGCGCCAGCAGCGGTCAGACCTTCTACGAGCAGTACTTC. Translation: CASSGQTFYEQYF. V usage is TRBV5-1 and J usage is TRBJ2-7; D gene uncertain. Germline CDR1 and CDR2: SGHRS and YFSETQ. V was clipped by 4 bases and J by 3 bases, with 11 bases between them. The CDR3 covers 13 residues.

The genes are TRBV5-6 and TRBJ2-7, with D perhaps being TRBD1 or TRBD2 (6 bases each). V lost 5 bases and J lost 2, with 14 bases in between. Germline V lookup: CDR1 SGHDT, CDR2 YYEEEE. The length of the CDR3 is 14 residues. The CDR3 DNA is TGTGCCAGCAGTTCCGGGGGCGGGACCTACGAGCAGTACTTC. It translates to CASSSGGGTYEQYF. Drawing the rest from reference TRBV5-6 and TRBJ2-7, the complete variable domain is DAGVTQSPTHLIKTRGQQVTLRCSPKSGHDTVSWYQQALGQGPQFIFQYYEEEERQRGNFPDRFSGHQFPNYSSELNVNALLLGDSALYLCASSSGGGTYEQYFGPGTRLTVT.

This clone was counted once. The same CDR3 can be traced to other DNA sequences in this sample. This rearrangement joins TRBV7-9 to TRBJ2-7; D may correspond to TRBD1 or TRBD2 (5 bases each). Germline CDR1 and CDR2: SEHNR and FQNEAQ (reference sequence). The length of the CDR3 is 12 residues. Trimming stripped 5 bases from V and 4 bases from J, with 9 bases between. The CDR3, as DNA: TGTGCCAGCAGCCCGGGGCTATACGAGCAGTACTTC. Translation gives CASSPGLYEQYF.

The V gene is TRBV5-1, the J gene TRBJ2-1; 11 nucleotides align to TRBD2. Germline assignment: CDR1 SGHRS and CDR2 YFSETQ. The CDR3 length is 20 residues. V shed 4 bases, J shed 0 bases, and the junction held 15 bases outside the gene matches. The CDR3 here is CASSRWTSGSMGHSYNEQFF. DNA of the CDR3: TGCGCCAGCAGCCGTTGGACTAGCGGGTCTATGGGTCACTCCTACAATGAGCAGTTCTTC.

This clone appeared once. The V and J genes are TRBV28 and TRBJ2-1; 7 bases line up with TRBD2. The CDR3 is 14 amino acids. The ends lost 10 bases at V and 0 bases at J; junction bases unmatched: 6. Germline lookup yields CDR1 MDHEN and CDR2 SYDVKM. The CDR3 DNA follows: TGTGCCACCCGGGGCGGGAGCTCCTACAATGAGCAGTTCTTC. It codes for CATRGGSSYNEQFF.

The chain carries TRBV5-8 and TRBJ2-2; D is unresolved. The CDR3 runs 13 residues. Between the trimmed V and J ends, which lost 4 bases and 8 bases, there was a span of 12 bases. Germline V gives CDR1 SGHTS, CDR2 YDEGEE. The CDR3 nucleotides are TGTGCCAGCAGCCCCACCGTCCCTGGGGAGCTGTTTTTT. This translates into CASSPTVPGELFF. Full variable domain (remainder filled in from reference TRBV5-8 and TRBJ2-2): EAGVTQSPTHLIKTRGQQATLRCSPISGHTSVYWYQQALGLGLQFLLWYDEGEERNRGNFPPRFSGRQFPNYSSELNVNALELEDSALYLCASSPTVPGELFFGEGSRLTVL.

Comments on this clone: At one end the junction does not follow the germline gene, possibly because of a read error. The gene calls are TRBV6-1 and TRBJ1-5; no definite D call. This CDR3 is built from 15 residues. Germline V gene data show CDR1 as MNHNS and CDR2 as SASEGT. CDR3 sequence: CASREEAWSNQPQHF. The CDR3 nucleotides read TGTGCCAGCAGAGAAGAGGCTTGGAGCAATCAGCCCCAGCATTTT.

This chain connects TRBV4-1 to TRBJ1-4; D not certain. Trimming stripped 1 base from V and 12 bases from J, with 9 bases between. The CDR3 is 12 amino acids. Per germline, CDR1 MGHRA and CDR2 YSYEKL. CDR3 DNA sequence: TGCGCCAGCAGCCAAGTCCGGGGTGAACTGTTTTTT. Amino acid sequence: CASSQVRGELFF.

For the CDR3, the DNA is TGTGCCAGCAGCCCTTCGGGCGGGGAGGTGAACACTGAAGCTTTCTTT. Its protein product is CASSPSGGEVNTEAFF. The genes are TRBV27 and TRBJ1-1; D remains ambiguous. This CDR3 has 16 amino acids. CDR1 is MNHEY, CDR2 SMNVEV, per germline (reference sequence). The V end was cut by 6 bases, the J end by 0 bases, with 17 bases between.

The chain carries TRBV7-8 and TRBJ2-7; tentative D call: TRBD2 (6 bases). CDR1 and CDR2 from the germline V gene are SGHVS and FQNEAQ. The CDR3 totals 14 residues. Trimming left V 7 bases short and J 0 bases short, with 13 bases between. CDR3 region: CASIPAGTSYEQYF. DNA for the CDR3: TGTGCCAGCATTCCGGCGGGAACCTCCTACGAGCAGTACTTC.

The chain has TRBV13 and TRBJ1-4; no definite D call. The germline V and J ends were trimmed by 1 base and 8 bases, with 14 bases remaining between them. Germline-derived CDR1 and CDR2 are PRHDT and FYEKMQ (reference sequence). The CDR3 extends over 15 amino acids. CDR3 DNA: TGTGCCAGCAGCTTAGCCATCACAAAGGAGGAAAAACTGTTTTTT. Its protein is CASSLAITKEEKLFF.

The chain recombines TRBV29-1 with TRBJ2-4; 7 nucleotides align to TRBD1. Unmatched junction bases numbered 8, after V lost 0 bases and J lost 0 bases. This CDR3 spans 17 amino acids. Germline V lookup: CDR1 SQVTM, CDR2 ANQGSEA. CDR3 amino acids: CSVEDWDRTLAKNIQYF. In DNA, the CDR3 is TGCAGCGTTGAAGATTGGGACAGAACGCTAGCCAAAAACATTCAGTACTTC.